This T cell receptor beta chain was identified in a study of human versus mouse CDR3 diversity and MHC coevolution. Study-level results: iCHAO1 estimated the human TCR beta repertoire at 1.6 million or so clonotypes. Human CDR3s averaged more deletions and insertions than mouse CDR3s. About 6 MHC II alleles selected the human T cells.

TCRdb's table, derived via immunoSEQ multiplex PCR, lists solely in-frame clones and lacks some. The sample consists of about 81,000 clones, about 94% of them appearing once. V lost 6 bases to trimming and J lost 6 bases; unmatched junction nucleotides: 5. From germline, CDR1 is GTSNPN and CDR2 SVGIG (reference sequence). The CDR3 loop spans 13 amino acids. As for this clone: Its antigen remains unidentified.

Sorting isolated naive CD4 T cells lacking CD45RO and expressing CD62L. The TCR was taken from a person aged 25-75 years in good health. Source material: naive CD4+ T cells from blood. Described subset: CD45RO-negative CD62L-positive naive CD4 T cells. The chain carries TRBV30 and TRBJ2-7, with TRBD2 matching over 13 bases. CDR3 protein: CACMGLAGFEQYF. Written as DNA, the CDR3 is TGTGCCTGTATGGGACTAGCGGGGTTCGAGCAGTACTTC.